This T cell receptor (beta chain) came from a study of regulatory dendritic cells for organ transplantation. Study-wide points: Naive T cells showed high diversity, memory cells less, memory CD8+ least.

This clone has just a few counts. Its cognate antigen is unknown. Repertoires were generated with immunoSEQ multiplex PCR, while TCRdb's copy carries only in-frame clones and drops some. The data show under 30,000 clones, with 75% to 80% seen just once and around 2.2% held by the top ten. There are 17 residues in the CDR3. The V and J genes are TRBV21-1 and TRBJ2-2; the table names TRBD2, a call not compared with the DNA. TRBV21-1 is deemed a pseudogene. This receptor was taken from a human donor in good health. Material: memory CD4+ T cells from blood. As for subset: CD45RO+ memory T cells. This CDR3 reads CASTTPQSGRDTGELFF. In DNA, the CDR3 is TGTGCCAGCACCACCCCCCAGTCGGGGAGGGACACCGGGGAGCTGTTTTTT.